Below are 2 T cell receptor beta chains sequenced from a single sample in a study of T cell responses to AZD1222 COVID-19 vaccine. Profiling relied on immunoSEQ multiplex PCR, and the TCRdb table lists in-frame clones only, not all of them. The table has around 170,000 clones, approximately 90% seen once. Material: peripheral blood, obtained on day 0 of AZD1222 vaccination. Source of these receptors: an adult in good health.

The V gene is TRBV29-1, the J gene TRBJ1-1; weak D call: TRBD1 (6 bases). Trimming left V 6 bases short and J 4 bases short, with 15 bases between. The CDR3 runs to 13 residues. Germline V gives CDR1 SQVTM, CDR2 ANQGSEA. The CDR3, as DNA: TGCAGCGTCAGCAGGGGAAGGGGCACTGAAGCTTTCTTT. This translates into CSVSRGRGTEAFF.

The chain carries TRBV4-3 and TRBJ2-5; 14 nucleotides line up with TRBD2. The CDR3 extends over 15 amino acids. The junction had 1 base not matched to a gene; V was cut back by 4 bases and J by 3 bases. Germline V gives CDR1 LGHNA, CDR2 YSLEER. The DNA of the CDR3 is TGCGCCAGCAGCCCGGGACTAGCGGGGGAAGAGACCCAGTACTTC. This gives the protein CASSPGLAGEETQYF.